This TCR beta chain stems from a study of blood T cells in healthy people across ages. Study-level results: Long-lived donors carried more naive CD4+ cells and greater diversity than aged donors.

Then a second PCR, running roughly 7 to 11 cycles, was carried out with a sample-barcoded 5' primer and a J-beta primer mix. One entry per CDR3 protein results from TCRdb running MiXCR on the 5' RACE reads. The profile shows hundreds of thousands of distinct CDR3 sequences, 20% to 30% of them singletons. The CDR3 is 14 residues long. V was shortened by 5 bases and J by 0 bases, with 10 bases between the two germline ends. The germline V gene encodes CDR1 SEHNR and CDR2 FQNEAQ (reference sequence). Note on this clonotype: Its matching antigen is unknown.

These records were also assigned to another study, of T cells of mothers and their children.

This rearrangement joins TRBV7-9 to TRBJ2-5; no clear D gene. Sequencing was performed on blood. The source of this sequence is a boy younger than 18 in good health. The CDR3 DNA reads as TGTGCCAGCAGCCCAGACATGTACCAAGAGACCCAGTACTTC. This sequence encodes CASSPDMYQETQYF.